These 30 T cell receptor beta chains came from one sample sequenced in a study of blood T cell repertoires in COVID-19 (dated by TCRdb to 2020 to 2021). Libraries came from the immunoSEQ multiplex PCR assay. What TCRdb holds here is the immuneACCESS table cut down to in-frame rearrangements. Part of the clones is not present; checked against another copy, under half of the missing clones reflect an unresolved V gene, and the others are unexplained. Across this sample there are 90,000 to 120,000 clones, with around 83% seen only once. The top ten clonotypes cover about 3.3% of the sample. The sequenced sample was peripheral blood. The receptors derive from a woman older than 75 with active or convalescent COVID-19.

Concerning this clone: An end of the junction does not agree with germline; a read error may underlie this. J is TRBJ2-1 and V is TRBV10-3; D possibly uses TRBD1 or TRBD2 (5 bases each). There are 13 residues in the CDR3. Germline values: CDR1 ENHRY, CDR2 SYGVKD. CDR3 sequence reads: CALRAGDNNEQFF. CDR3 DNA sequence: TGTGCCCTCAGGGCGGGCGACAACAATGAGCAGTTCTTC.

The J gene is TRBJ1-2, the V gene TRBV19; 7 bases agree with TRBD1. After removal of 1 base from V and 8 bases from J, the junction contained 4 bases not matched to a gene. In germline, CDR1 is LNHDA, CDR2 SQIVND (reference sequence). This CDR3 spans 13 amino acids. The CDR3 sequence is CASSIGQGSGYTF. CDR3 in DNA: TGTGCCAGTAGTATAGGACAGGGAAGCGGCTACACCTTC.

The chain carries TRBV4-1 and TRBJ2-1; 10 nucleotides align to TRBD2. The CDR3 totals 18 residues. The V and J ends lost 1 base and 8 bases, in that order; junction bases with no gene match: 14. Per germline, CDR1 MGHRA and CDR2 YSYEKL. CDR3 DNA sequence: TGCGCCAGCAGCCAAGTTCGAGGGGGAGCGGGGGGGCTCTATGAGCAGTTCTTC. Protein product: CASSQVRGGAGGLYEQFF.

This clone has ten or more counts. The chain recombines TRBV11-2 with TRBJ2-7; D might be TRBD1 (5 bases). The CDR3 runs to 14 residues. V dropped 1 base and J dropped 2 bases, with 9 bases sitting between them. Germline V gene data show CDR1 as SGHAT and CDR2 as FQNNGV. The CDR3 DNA reads as TGTGCCAGCAGCTTAGGTATAGGGGCCTACGAGCAGTACTTC. It encodes CASSLGIGAYEQYF.

The V gene is TRBV28, the J gene TRBJ2-3; 7 nucleotides agree with TRBD1. This CDR3 region has 15 residues. The V segment lost 6 bases and the J segment 2 bases; nucleotides outside the gene matches: 8. CDR1 and CDR2 (germline): MDHEN, SYDVKM. The CDR3 loop reads CASSLMGQITDTQYF. The CDR3, as DNA: TGTGCCAGCAGCCTCATGGGACAGATCACAGATACGCAGTATTTT.

This clone has only one observation. The V and J genes are TRBV9 and TRBJ2-1, with 10 bases lining up with TRBD2. This CDR3 contains 17 residues. The ends lost 0 bases at V and 7 bases at J; junction bases unmatched: 10. Per the germline V gene, CDR1 is SGDLS and CDR2 is YYNGEE. The CDR3 loop reads CASSVGLAGKGWNEQFF. The DNA of the CDR3 is TGTGCCAGCAGCGTAGGACTAGCGGGTAAGGGTTGGAATGAGCAGTTCTTC.

This clone has only a few counts. V usage is TRBV28 and J usage is TRBJ1-2; the D gene is possibly TRBD1 (6 bases). Looked up from germline, CDR1 is MDHEN and CDR2 is SYDVKM. The CDR3 loop spans 19 amino acids. With 3 bases removed from V and 2 bases from J, the gap between germline ends came to 25 bases. The CDR3 sequence is CASSLSITLIRGHNYGYTF. The CDR3 DNA is TGTGCCAGCAGTTTGTCGATAACCCTTATCAGGGGACACAACTATGGCTACACCTTC.

The chain links TRBV29-1 to TRBJ1-2; D remains unclear. This CDR3 spans 11 amino acids. Germline CDR1 reads SQVTM; CDR2 reads ANQGSEA. With 4 bases removed from V and 10 bases from J, the gap between germline ends came to 13 bases. The chain's CDR3 is CSVVVGGLYTF. CDR3 in DNA: TGCAGCGTTGTCGTCGGAGGCCTCTACACCTTC.

The rearrangement uses TRBV4-1 and TRBJ1-1; tentative D call: TRBD1 (5 bases). CDR3 length: 14 residues. V shed 1 base and J shed 4 bases, with 10 bases lying between them. Germline V CDR1 and CDR2: MGHRA, YSYEKL. Here the CDR3 reads CASSQVTGGTEAFF. CDR3 nucleotides: TGCGCCAGCAGCCAAGTAACGGGGGGCACTGAAGCTTTCTTT.

CDR3 coding DNA: TGTGCCAGCAGTTTACGAACCCCGGGACAGGGAAACTATGGCTACACCTTC. This encodes CASSLRTPGQGNYGYTF. The chain carries TRBV27 and TRBJ1-2; 9 nucleotides line up with TRBD1. In germline, CDR1 is MNHEY, CDR2 SMNVEV (reference sequence). V gave up 2 bases and J gave up 2 bases; unmatched junction bases: 9. The CDR3 covers 17 residues.

This rearrangement joins TRBV29-1 to TRBJ1-2, with TRBD1 matching over 10 bases. Germline V CDR1 and CDR2: SQVTM, ANQGSEA. The CDR3 is 14 residues long. Trimming removed 4 bases from V and 7 bases from J; junction bases left unmatched: 9. The DNA of the CDR3 is TGCAGCGTTGGGGGGGACAGGGGAGGATTTGGCTACACCTTC. This encodes CSVGGDRGGFGYTF.

This clone appeared a single time. This chain connects TRBV6-2 or TRBV6-3 to TRBJ1-1; 7 bases map to TRBD1. Germline lookup yields CDR1 MNHEY and CDR2 SVGEGT. Trimming removed 3 bases from V and 9 bases from J; junction bases left unmatched: 7. This CDR3 is built from 13 residues. For the CDR3, the DNA is TGTGCCAGCAGTTATGGGACAGTGACCAAAGCTTTCTTT. As protein: CASSYGTVTKAFF.

V usage is TRBV7-8 and J usage is TRBJ2-7, with 9 bases that match TRBD1. The ends lost 5 bases at V and 11 bases at J; junction bases unmatched: 10. The CDR3 length is 13 residues. Germline-derived CDR1 and CDR2 are SGHVS and FQNEAQ. The CDR3 nucleotides are TGTGCCAGCAGCCTCACCTACCGGGACAGGGAGTACTTC. As protein: CASSLTYRDREYF.

The chain joins TRBV19 to TRBJ1-5; TRBD1 aligns across 7 bases. This CDR3 has 16 residues. J was trimmed by 1 base and V by 4 bases; bases with no gene match: 7. The germline gives CDR1 LNHDA, CDR2 SQIVND (reference sequence). CDR3 region: CASSSTTGVSNQPQHF. DNA of the CDR3: TGTGCCAGTAGTAGTACAACAGGGGTAAGCAATCAGCCCCAGCATTTT.

The chain has TRBV16 and TRBJ1-2; 9 nucleotides align to TRBD1. Germline values: CDR1 KGHSY, CDR2 FQNENV. The CDR3 loop spans 14 amino acids. Germline trimming cut 7 bases from V and 2 bases from J; bases unmatched to any gene: 5. The CDR3 nucleotides read TGTGCCAGCACCTACAGGGGGCCAAACTATGGCTACACCTTC. Translation gives CASTYRGPNYGYTF.

This clone is a singleton in its sample. The chain links TRBV19 to TRBJ1-6; 10 positions agree with TRBD1. V gave up 4 bases and J gave up 8 bases; unmatched junction bases: 11. CDR3 length: 17 amino acids. The V gene's germline CDR1 is LNHDA and CDR2 SQIVND (reference sequence). In DNA form, the CDR3 reads TGTGCCAGTAGTACCGGGACAGGGGTCGTGAGAGATTCACCCCTCCACTTT. This translates into CASSTGTGVVRDSPLHF.

V usage is TRBV28 and J usage is TRBJ2-2, with TRBD2 matching over 9 bases. V was pared by 5 bases and J by 1 base, with 5 bases of the junction left unmatched. The CDR3 loop spans 16 amino acids. Germline V gene sequence: CDR1 MDHEN, CDR2 SYDVKM. CDR3 sequence (DNA): TGTGCCAGCAGTCGGATGACTAGCGGGAACACCGGGGAGCTGTTTTTT. Translating it yields CASSRMTSGNTGELFF. Supplemented by reference TRBV28 and TRBJ2-2, the full variable domain reads DVKVTQSSRYLVKRTGEKVFLECVQDMDHENMFWYRQDPGLGLRLIYFSYDVKMKEKGDIPEGYSVSREKKERFSLILESASTNQTSMYLCASSRMTSGNTGELFFGEGSRLTVL.

The rearrangement uses TRBV6-5 and TRBJ1-4, with D uncertain. Germline V gene lookup returns CDR1 MNHEY and CDR2 SVGAGI. This CDR3 contains 12 residues. V dropped 8 bases and J dropped 12 bases, with 16 bases sitting between them. The chain's CDR3 is CASPSSGGELFF. The CDR3 DNA follows: TGTGCCAGCCCGTCCAGCGGTGGCGAACTGTTTTTT.

In its sample, this clone was seen once. The chain employs TRBV19 and TRBJ1-5, with TRBD1 as a possible D gene (5 bases). CDR1 and CDR2 from the germline V gene are LNHDA and SQIVND (reference sequence). Trimming took off 1 base at V and 5 bases at J, with 15 bases between the two ends. The CDR3 runs 16 residues. The CDR3 DNA is TGTGCCAGTAGTATAGGGCCAGGGCGTGGGGATCAGCCCCAGCATTTT. Amino acids: CASSIGPGRGDQPQHF.

The chain recombines TRBV6-2 or TRBV6-3 with TRBJ1-5; tentatively, D is TRBD1 (6 bases). V was pared by 0 bases and J by 7 bases, with 10 bases between. The V gene's germline CDR1 is MNHEY and CDR2 SVGEGT. The CDR3 is made up of 14 amino acids. This CDR3 is CASSYSGRGQPQHF. The DNA for the CDR3 is TGTGCCAGCAGTTACTCGGGCAGGGGACAGCCCCAGCATTTT.

The V and J genes are TRBV7-2 and TRBJ1-2; TRBD1 is a possible D gene (6 bases). Germline CDR1 is SGHTA and CDR2 is FQGNSA. The CDR3 extends over 14 amino acids. Trimming removed 5 bases from V and 7 bases from J, with 17 bases in between. CDR3 loop: CASSEQGWGGGYTF. DNA for the CDR3: TGTGCCAGCAGCGAACAGGGATGGGGCGGTGGCTACACCTTC.

J is TRBJ2-7 and V is TRBV6-1, with 12 bases matching TRBD2. Germline-derived CDR1 and CDR2 are MNHNS and SASEGT. The CDR3 contains 15 residues. J was trimmed by 5 bases and V by 1 base; bases with no gene match: 3. DNA of the CDR3: TGTGCCAGCAGTGAAGACCGACTAGCGGGGGACGAGCAGTACTTC. Amino acid sequence: CASSEDRLAGDEQYF.

V and J are TRBV6-6 and TRBJ2-3; 11 bases line up with TRBD2. Germline lookup yields CDR1 MNHNY and CDR2 SVGAGI (reference sequence). CDR3 length: 17 amino acids. J was trimmed by 2 bases and V by 5 bases; bases with no gene match: 9. CDR3 loop: CASSPGVSGRATDTQYF. The DNA for the CDR3 is TGTGCCAGCAGTCCCGGCGTTAGCGGGAGGGCCACAGATACGCAGTATTTT.

V is TRBV7-2 and J is TRBJ2-7, with D possibly TRBD1 on 6 matching bases. This CDR3 has 14 residues. V was cut by 2 bases and J by 3 bases, with 11 bases left in between. CDR1 and CDR2 (germline): SGHTA, FQGNSA. In DNA, the CDR3 is TGTGCCAGCAGCTTATGGCAGGGGAGCTACGAGCAGTACTTC. Encoded protein: CASSLWQGSYEQYF.

V usage is TRBV2 and J usage is TRBJ1-5; D call uncertain. V shed 1 base and J shed 8 bases, with 9 bases lying between them. CDR3 length equals 13 residues. Germline V gene sequence: CDR1 SNHLY, CDR2 FYNNEI. CDR3 protein: CASSEGAREPQHF. The CDR3 DNA reads as TGTGCCAGCAGTGAAGGAGCCCGGGAGCCCCAGCATTTT.

This clone has just a few counts. This chain joins TRBV25-1 and TRBJ1-1; 10 bases line up with TRBD1. The germline V gene encodes CDR1 MGHDK and CDR2 SYGVNS. The CDR3 runs 17 residues. V lost 1 base to trimming and J lost 2 bases; unmatched junction nucleotides: 7. CDR3 nucleotides: TGTGCCAGCAGTGAATGGGGACAGGGGTTAGGCAACACTGAAGCTTTCTTT. Translation: CASSEWGQGLGNTEAFF. The full variable domain, with the rest looked up from reference TRBV25-1 and TRBJ1-1, is EADIYQTPRYLVIGTGKKITLECSQTMGHDKMYWYQQDPGMELHLIHYSYGVNSTEKGDLSSESTVSRIRTEHFPLTLESARPSHTSQYLCASSEWGQGLGNTEAFFGQGTRLTVV.

The chain carries TRBV18 and TRBJ1-1, with D possibly being TRBD1 (5 bases). Germline assignment: CDR1 KGHSH and CDR2 LQKENI. The ends were cut back, 2 bases at V and 6 bases at J, with 10 bases in the middle. The CDR3 spans 13 residues. The CDR3 loop is CASSPSGGPEAFF. The CDR3 DNA reads TGTGCCAGCTCACCAAGCGGGGGTCCTGAAGCTTTCTTT.

The chain couples TRBV18 to TRBJ1-2; D not resolved. V lost 0 bases to trimming and J lost 2 bases, with 7 bases between them. This CDR3 is built from 14 residues. Per germline, CDR1 KGHSH and CDR2 LQKENI. The CDR3 DNA sequence: TGTGCCAGCTCACCACCGCTAGTGAACTATGGCTACACCTTC. As protein: CASSPPLVNYGYTF.

V usage is TRBV7-3 and J usage is TRBJ2-1; no definite D call. There are 13 residues in the CDR3. The ends were cut back, 8 bases at V and 7 bases at J, with 15 bases in the middle. The germline CDR1 and CDR2 sequences are SGHTA and FQGTGA. The CDR3 is CASSDNVKNEQFF. The CDR3 nucleotides read TGTGCCAGCTCTGACAACGTAAAAAATGAGCAGTTCTTC.

The rearrangement joins TRBV19 to TRBJ1-2, with 8 bases fitting TRBD1. The V segment lost 5 bases and the J segment 8 bases; nucleotides outside the gene matches: 13. The CDR3 runs 15 residues. The V gene's germline CDR1 is LNHDA and CDR2 SQIVND (reference sequence). CDR3 in DNA: TGTGCCAGTAGTGCCGTAACAGGGGGTATAAACGGCTACACCTTC. It is translated as CASSAVTGGINGYTF.